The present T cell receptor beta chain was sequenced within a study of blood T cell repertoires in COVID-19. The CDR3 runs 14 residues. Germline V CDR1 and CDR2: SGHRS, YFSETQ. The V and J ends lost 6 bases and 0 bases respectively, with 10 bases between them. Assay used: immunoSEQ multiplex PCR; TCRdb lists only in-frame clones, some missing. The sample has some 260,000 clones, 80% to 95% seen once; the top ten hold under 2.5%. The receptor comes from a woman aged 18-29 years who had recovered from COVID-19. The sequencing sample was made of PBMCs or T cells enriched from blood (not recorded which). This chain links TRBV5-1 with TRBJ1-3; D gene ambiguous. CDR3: CASNDGSSGNTIYF. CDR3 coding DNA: TGCGCCAGCAACGACGGGAGCTCTGGAAACACCATATATTTT.